This TCR beta chain was documented in a study of human T cells and chemical hapten exposure. As for time point: patch test 1, 2 weeks after DPC sensitization. Noted treatment: therapeutic diphenylcyclopropenone sensitization with weekly scalp DPC. Individual cDNA molecules (in the library) carried attached unique molecular identifiers. TCRdb itself ran the RACE reads through MiXCR, one entry per CDR3 protein. This table has some 350,000 distinct CDR3 sequences, around 6.9% appearing once. The sequence was collected from a woman aged 18-29 years with alopecia areata. Some clones in this sample may be carry-over from other donors' samples. This sample comprised whole blood, obtained in connection with sensitization to the hapten diphenylcyclopropenone (DPC).

CDR3 coding DNA: TGTGCCAGCAGCGCTCGGACTATCACAGATACGCAGTATTTT. It yields the protein CASSARTITDTQYF. The chain joins TRBV9 to TRBJ2-3; D is possibly TRBD2 (6 bases). Looked up from germline, CDR1 is SGDLS and CDR2 is YYNGEE. V lost 3 bases and J lost 2, with 10 bases in between. The CDR3 is made up of 14 amino acids. The variable domain in full, completed from reference TRBV9 and TRBJ2-3, reads DSGVTQTPKHLITATGQRVTLRCSPRSGDLSVYWYQQSLDQGLQFLIQYYNGEERAKGNILERFSAQQFPDLHSELNLSSLELGDSALYFCASSARTITDTQYFGPGTRLTVL.